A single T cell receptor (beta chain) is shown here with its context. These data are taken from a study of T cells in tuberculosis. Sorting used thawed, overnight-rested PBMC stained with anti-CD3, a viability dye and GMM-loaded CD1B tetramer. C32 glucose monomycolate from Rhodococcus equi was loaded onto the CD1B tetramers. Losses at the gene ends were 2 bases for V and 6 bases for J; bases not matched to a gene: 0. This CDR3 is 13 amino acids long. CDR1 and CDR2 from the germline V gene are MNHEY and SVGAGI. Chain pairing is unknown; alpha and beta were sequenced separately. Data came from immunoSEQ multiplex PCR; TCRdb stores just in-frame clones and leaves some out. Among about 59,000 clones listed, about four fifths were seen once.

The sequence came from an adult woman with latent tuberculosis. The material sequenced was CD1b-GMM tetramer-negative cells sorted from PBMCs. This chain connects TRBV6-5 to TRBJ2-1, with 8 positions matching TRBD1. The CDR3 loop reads CASSYDRGNEQFF. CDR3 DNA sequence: TGTGCCAGCAGTTACGACAGGGGCAATGAGCAGTTCTTC.